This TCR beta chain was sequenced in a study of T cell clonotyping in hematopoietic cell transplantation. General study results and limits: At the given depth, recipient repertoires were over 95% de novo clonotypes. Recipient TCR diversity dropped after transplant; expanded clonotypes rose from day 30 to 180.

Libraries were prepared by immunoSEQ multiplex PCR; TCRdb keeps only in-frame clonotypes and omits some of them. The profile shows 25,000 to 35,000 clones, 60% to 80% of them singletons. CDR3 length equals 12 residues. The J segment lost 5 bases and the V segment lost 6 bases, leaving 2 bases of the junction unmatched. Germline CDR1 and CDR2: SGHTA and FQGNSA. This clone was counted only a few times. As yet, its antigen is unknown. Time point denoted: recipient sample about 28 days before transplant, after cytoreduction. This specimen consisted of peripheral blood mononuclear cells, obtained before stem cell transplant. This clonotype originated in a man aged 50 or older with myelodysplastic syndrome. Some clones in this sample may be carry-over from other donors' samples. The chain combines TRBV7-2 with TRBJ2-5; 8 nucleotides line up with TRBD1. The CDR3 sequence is CASSRQGETQYF. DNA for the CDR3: TGTGCCAGCAGTCGACAGGGGGAGACCCAGTACTTC.